The following is a T cell receptor beta chain sequence with its context. Profiling relied on immunoSEQ multiplex PCR, and the TCRdb table lists in-frame clones only, not all of them. Of approximately 74,000 clones listed, around four fifths were seen once; the top ten hold around 3%. The trim removed 5 bases at V and 6 bases at J, leaving 12 bases unmatched. This CDR3 has 16 amino acids. Germline V gene data show CDR1 as SGHTA and CDR2 as FQGNSA. The data derive from a study of T cell responses to AZD1222 COVID-19 vaccine. Study overall: Timing groups of about 4 and about 12 weeks for second doses were pooled.

This chain joins TRBV7-2 and TRBJ2-1; TRBD2 agrees at 8 bases. This receptor was taken from an adult in good health. The sample consisted of peripheral blood, taken on day 0 of AZD1222 vaccination. In DNA form, the CDR3 reads TGTGCCAGCAGCCGGGGCTTAGCGGGATACCTCAATGAGCAGTTCTTC. It translates to CASSRGLAGYLNEQFF.